This TCR beta chain was sequenced for a study of shared clonotypes between healthy human individuals. Background on the study: Samples came from a couple of female and a few male donors aged 18 to 49. Broader study findings: Donor scarcity curtailed the genetic and exposure-history diversity represented herein.

CD45RO-negative, CCR7-selected cells formed the naive CD8 fraction, which excluded terminally differentiated effector memory CD45RA+ cells. Each donor was a Caucasian adult residing in Nashville, Tennessee. As for this clone: Antigen specificity is unknown.

The CDR3 covers 13 residues. With 5 bases removed from V and 0 bases from J, the gap between germline ends came to 7 bases. The V gene's germline CDR1 is MDHEN and CDR2 SYDVKM. Running of the assay took place at deep level. Here immunoSEQ multiplex PCR was the method, and the copy in TCRdb shows in-frame clones only, minus some. In the table there are more than 600,000 clones, just over 90% of which are singletons. Sequencing used naive CD8+ T cells sorted from blood. This clonotype was obtained from a man younger than 45 in good health. V gene TRBV28 combines with J gene TRBJ1-1; D not resolved. CDR3 coding DNA: TGTGCCAGCAGTCTTATACTGAACACTGAAGCTTTCTTT. As protein: CASSLILNTEAFF.